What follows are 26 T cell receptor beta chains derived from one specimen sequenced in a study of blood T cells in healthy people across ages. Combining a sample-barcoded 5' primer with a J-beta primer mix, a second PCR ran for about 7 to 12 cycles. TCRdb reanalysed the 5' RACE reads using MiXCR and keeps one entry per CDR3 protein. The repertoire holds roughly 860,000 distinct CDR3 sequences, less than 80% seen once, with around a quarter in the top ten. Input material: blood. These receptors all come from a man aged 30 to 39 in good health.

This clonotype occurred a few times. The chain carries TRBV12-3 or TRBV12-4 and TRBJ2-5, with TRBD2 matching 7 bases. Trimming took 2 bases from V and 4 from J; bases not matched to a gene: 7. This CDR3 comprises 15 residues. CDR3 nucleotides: TGTGCCAGCAGTTTAACCGGGGGGATCGGAGAGACCCAGTACTTC. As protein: CASSLTGGIGETQYF.

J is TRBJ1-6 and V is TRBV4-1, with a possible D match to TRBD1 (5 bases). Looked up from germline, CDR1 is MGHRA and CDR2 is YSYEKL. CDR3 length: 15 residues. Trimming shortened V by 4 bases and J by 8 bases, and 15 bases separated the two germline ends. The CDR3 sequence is CASSRVAREDSPLHF. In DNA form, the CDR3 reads TGCGCCAGCAGCCGAGTTGCCAGGGAAGATTCACCCCTCCACTTT.

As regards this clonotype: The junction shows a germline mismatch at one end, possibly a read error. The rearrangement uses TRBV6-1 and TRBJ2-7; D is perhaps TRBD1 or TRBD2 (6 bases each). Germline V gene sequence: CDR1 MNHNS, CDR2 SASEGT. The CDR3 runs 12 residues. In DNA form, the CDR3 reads TGTACCAGCAGACTAGGGGGCTACGAGCAGTACTTC. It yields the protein CTSRLGGYEQYF.

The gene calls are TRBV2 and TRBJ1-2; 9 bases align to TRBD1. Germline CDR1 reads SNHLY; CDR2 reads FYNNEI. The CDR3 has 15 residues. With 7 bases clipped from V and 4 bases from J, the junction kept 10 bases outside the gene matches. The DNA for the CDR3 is TGTGCCAGCACAATCACAGGGGGCAGTCCCTATGGCTACACCTTC. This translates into CASTITGGSPYGYTF.

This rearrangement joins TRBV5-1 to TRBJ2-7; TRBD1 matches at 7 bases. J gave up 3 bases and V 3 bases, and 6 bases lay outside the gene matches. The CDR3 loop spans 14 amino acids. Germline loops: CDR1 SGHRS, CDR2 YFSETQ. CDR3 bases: TGCGCCAGCAGCTCGGGACAGCTAAACTACGAGCAGTACTTC. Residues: CASSSGQLNYEQYF.

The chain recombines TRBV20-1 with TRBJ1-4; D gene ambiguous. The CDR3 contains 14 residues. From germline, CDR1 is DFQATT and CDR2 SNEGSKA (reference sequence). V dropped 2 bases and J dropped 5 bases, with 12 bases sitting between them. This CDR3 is CSARPRPENEKLFF. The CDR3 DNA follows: TGCAGTGCTAGACCCCGGCCGGAGAATGAAAAACTGTTTTTT.

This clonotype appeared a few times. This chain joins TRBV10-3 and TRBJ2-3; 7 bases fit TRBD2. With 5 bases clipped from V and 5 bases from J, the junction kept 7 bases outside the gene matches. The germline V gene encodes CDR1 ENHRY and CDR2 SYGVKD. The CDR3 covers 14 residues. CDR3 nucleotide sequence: TGTGCCATCAGTAACCCGGGGGGTCAAGATACGCAGTATTTT. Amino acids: CAISNPGGQDTQYF.

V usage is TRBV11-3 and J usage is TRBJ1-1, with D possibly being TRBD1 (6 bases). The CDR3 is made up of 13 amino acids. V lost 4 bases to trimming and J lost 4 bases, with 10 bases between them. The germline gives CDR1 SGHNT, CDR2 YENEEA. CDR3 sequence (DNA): TGTGCCAGCAGCTCCCAGGGGACCACTGAAGCTTTCTTT. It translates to CASSSQGTTEAFF.

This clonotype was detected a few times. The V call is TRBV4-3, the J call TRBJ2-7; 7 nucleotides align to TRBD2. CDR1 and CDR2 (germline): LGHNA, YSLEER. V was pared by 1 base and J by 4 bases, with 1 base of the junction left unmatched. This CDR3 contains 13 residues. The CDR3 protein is CASSQGSGYEQYF. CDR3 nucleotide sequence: TGCGCCAGCAGCCAAGGTAGCGGGTACGAGCAGTACTTC.

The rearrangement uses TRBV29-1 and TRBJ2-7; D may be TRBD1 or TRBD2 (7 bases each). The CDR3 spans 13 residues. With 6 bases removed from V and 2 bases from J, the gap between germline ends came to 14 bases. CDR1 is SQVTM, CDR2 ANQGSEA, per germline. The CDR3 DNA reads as TGCAGCGTCTCGAGCGGGACAGCCTACGAGCAGTACTTC. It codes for CSVSSGTAYEQYF.

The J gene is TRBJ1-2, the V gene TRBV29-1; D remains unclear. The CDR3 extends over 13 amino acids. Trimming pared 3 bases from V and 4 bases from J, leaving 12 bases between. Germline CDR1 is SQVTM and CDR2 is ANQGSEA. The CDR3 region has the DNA TGCAGCGTTGACCGGCGAGGACGCTATGGCTACACCTTC. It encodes CSVDRRGRYGYTF.

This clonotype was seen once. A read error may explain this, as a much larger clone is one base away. The CDR3 coding sequence is TGTGCCAGCAAGTACAGGGGGGATGGCCACACCTTC. This encodes CASKYRGDGHTF. This chain connects TRBV2 to TRBJ1-2; 8 nucleotides agree with TRBD1. The CDR3 has 12 amino acids. The germline gives CDR1 SNHLY, CDR2 FYNNEI.

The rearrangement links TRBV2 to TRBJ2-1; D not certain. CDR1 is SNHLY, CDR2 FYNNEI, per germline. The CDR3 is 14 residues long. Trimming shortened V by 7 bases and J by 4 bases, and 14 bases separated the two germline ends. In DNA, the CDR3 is TGTGCCAGCAAGGAAAGGGCAGCTTACAATGAGCAGTTCTTC. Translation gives CASKERAAYNEQFF.

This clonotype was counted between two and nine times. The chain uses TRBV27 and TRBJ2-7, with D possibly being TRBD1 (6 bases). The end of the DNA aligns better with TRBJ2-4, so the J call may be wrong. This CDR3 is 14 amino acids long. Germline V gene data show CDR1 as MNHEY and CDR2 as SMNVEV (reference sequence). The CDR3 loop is CASSLSVTGNIQYF. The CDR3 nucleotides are TGTGCCAGCAGTTTATCGGTAACAGGGAACATTCAGTACTTC.

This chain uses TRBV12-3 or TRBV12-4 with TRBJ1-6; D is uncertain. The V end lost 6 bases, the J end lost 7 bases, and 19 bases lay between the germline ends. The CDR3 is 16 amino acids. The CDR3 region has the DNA TGTGCCAGCAGCCCTATTGACCGAATTCCGAATTCACCCCTCCACTTT. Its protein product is CASSPIDRIPNSPLHF.

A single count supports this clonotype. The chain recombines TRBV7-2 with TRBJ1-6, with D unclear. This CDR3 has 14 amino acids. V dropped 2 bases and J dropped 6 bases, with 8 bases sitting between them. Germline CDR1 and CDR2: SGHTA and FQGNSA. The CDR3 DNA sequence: TGTGCCAGCAGCTTACGGCAGTTTAATTCACCCCTCCACTTT. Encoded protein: CASSLRQFNSPLHF.

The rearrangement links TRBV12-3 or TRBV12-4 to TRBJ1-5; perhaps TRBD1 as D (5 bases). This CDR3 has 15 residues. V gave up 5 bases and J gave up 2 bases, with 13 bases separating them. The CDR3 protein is CASSGGDRGNQPQHF. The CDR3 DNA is TGTGCCAGCAGTGGCGGGGACCGCGGCAATCAGCCCCAGCATTTT.

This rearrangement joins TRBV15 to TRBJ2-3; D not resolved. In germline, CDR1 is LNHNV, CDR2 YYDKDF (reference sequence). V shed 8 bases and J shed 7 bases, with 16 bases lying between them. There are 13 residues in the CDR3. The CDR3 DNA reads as TGTGCCACCCCGGCCTGGCTGTTAAATACGCAGTATTTT. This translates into CATPAWLLNTQYF.

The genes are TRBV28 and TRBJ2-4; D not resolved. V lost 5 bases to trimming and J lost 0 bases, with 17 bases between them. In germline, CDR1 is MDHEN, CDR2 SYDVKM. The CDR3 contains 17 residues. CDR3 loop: CASSLPLERIAKNIQYF. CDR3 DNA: TGTGCCAGCAGTCTCCCGCTAGAGAGAATAGCCAAAAACATTCAGTACTTC.

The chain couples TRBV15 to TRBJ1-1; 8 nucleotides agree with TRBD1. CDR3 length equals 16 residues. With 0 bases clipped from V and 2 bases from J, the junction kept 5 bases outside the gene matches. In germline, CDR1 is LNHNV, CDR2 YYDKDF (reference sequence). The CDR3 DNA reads TGTGCCACCAGCAGAGACGGACAGGGATTTAACACTGAAGCTTTCTTT. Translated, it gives CATSRDGQGFNTEAFF.

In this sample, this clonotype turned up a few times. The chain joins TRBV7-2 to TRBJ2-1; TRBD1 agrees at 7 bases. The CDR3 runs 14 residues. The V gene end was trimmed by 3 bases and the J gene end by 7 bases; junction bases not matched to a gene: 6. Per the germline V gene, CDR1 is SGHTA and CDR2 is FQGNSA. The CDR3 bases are TGTGCCAGCAGCTTTATAGGGGGCAGAAATGAGCAGTTCTTC. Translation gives CASSFIGGRNEQFF.

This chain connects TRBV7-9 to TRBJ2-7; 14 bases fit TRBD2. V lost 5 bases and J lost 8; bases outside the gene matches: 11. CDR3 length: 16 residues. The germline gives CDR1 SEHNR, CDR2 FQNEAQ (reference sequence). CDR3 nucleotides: TGTGCCAGCAGCCCCCGGACTAGCGGGGGGATCTTTCAGCAGTACTTC. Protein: CASSPRTSGGIFQQYF.

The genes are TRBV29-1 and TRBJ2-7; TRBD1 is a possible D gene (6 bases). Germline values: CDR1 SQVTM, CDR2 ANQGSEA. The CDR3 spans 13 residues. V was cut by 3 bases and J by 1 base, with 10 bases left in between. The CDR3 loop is CSVDTGTSYEQYF. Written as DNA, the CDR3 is TGCAGCGTTGATACCGGGACATCCTACGAGCAGTACTTC.

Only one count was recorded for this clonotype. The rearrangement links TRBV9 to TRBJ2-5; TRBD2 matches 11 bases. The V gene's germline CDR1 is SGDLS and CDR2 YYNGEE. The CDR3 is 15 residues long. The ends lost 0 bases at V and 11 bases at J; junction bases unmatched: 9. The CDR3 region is CASSVELAGVNEQYF. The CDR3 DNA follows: TGTGCCAGCAGCGTAGAACTAGCGGGGGTCAATGAGCAGTACTTC.

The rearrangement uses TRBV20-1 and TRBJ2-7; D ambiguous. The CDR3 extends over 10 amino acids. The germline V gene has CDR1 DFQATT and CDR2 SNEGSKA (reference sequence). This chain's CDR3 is CGNSPAEQYF. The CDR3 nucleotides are TGCGGGAATAGCCCTGCAGAGCAGTACTTC.

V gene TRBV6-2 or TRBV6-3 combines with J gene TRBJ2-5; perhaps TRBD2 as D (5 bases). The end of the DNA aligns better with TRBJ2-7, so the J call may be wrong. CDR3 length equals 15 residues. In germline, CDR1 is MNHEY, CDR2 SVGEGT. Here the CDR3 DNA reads TGTGCCAGCAGTTACTCGAGGGTCCGCCGTTACGAGCAGTACTTC. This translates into CASSYSRVRRYEQYF.